This TCR beta chain is drawn from a study of cytomegalovirus exposure and HLA in healthy donors. Study as a whole: Earlier, 95 million to 140 million unique TCR beta sequences were recovered from 200 million or so T cells by an analysis. General study results and limits: In an earlier analysis, in about 530 donors, most V segments appeared productive either ~87% or ~30% of the time. A list of 150 or so TCR beta chains associated with cytomegalovirus was given.

The CDR3 totals 14 residues. V lost 4 bases and J lost 7; bases outside the gene matches: 10. The germline gives CDR1 SGHRS, CDR2 YFSETQ. 60 Vbeta and 13 Jbeta primers were used in PCR. The protocol was immunoSEQ multiplex PCR, while the TCRdb copy is restricted to in-frame clones and leaves out a portion. This listing includes tens of thousands of clones. As for this clone: What it binds is unknown.

Sequenced: PBMCs. This rearrangement joins TRBV5-1 to TRBJ2-7, with 8 nucleotides matching TRBD2. This clonotype was sampled from a man in his fifties or sixties in good health and CMV-seropositive. This chain's CDR3 is CASSPGTSSQEQYF. The CDR3 DNA sequence: TGCGCCAGCAGCCCCGGGACTAGTTCTCAAGAGCAGTACTTC.